What follows are 16 T cell receptor beta chains derived from one specimen sequenced in a study of cytomegalovirus exposure and HLA in healthy donors. The study ran its PCR with 60 Vbeta and 13 Jbeta primers. The repertoire was sequenced with immunoSEQ multiplex PCR; TCRdb's copy has only in-frame clones and lacks some. The sample consists of around 110,000 clones, around 70% of them appearing once. Sequencing was carried out using PBMCs. These receptors were taken from a woman aged 18-29 years in good health and CMV-seronegative.

This clone was found a few times. V is TRBV13 and J is TRBJ1-2; 7 nucleotides agree with TRBD1. The CDR3 has 15 amino acids. Germline loops: CDR1 PRHDT, CDR2 FYEKMQ (reference sequence). Trimming at V came to 3 bases and at J to 4 bases, leaving 8 bases not matched to a gene. The chain's CDR3 is CASSFGPGGRYGYTF. The CDR3 DNA sequence: TGTGCCAGCAGCTTCGGTCCAGGGGGACGCTATGGCTACACCTTC.

V usage is TRBV10-3 and J usage is TRBJ2-1, with D maybe TRBD1 (6 bases). CDR3 length: 12 amino acids. Trimming stripped 9 bases from V and 3 bases from J, with 9 bases between. Germline V gene data show CDR1 as ENHRY and CDR2 as SYGVKD. The CDR3 reads CAIMTGYNEQFF. CDR3 in DNA: TGTGCCATTATGACAGGCTACAATGAGCAGTTCTTC.

The chain uses TRBV28 and TRBJ1-5; D ambiguous. The ends were cut back, 3 bases at V and 2 bases at J, with 14 bases in the middle. This CDR3 has 16 residues. Germline V lookup: CDR1 MDHEN, CDR2 SYDVKM. The CDR3, as DNA: TGTGCCAGCAGTTTCAAGCCCCGGGTTGGCAATCAGCCCCAGCATTTT. It yields the protein CASSFKPRVGNQPQHF.

This chain links TRBV25-1 with TRBJ1-1; a weak D match, TRBD1 (6 bases). The CDR3 runs 16 residues. Germline lookup yields CDR1 MGHDK and CDR2 SYGVNS. V was trimmed by 6 bases and J by 2 bases, leaving 19 bases between them. The DNA for the CDR3 is TGTGCCAGCAGGCACAATCCCGGACAGACAAACACTGAAGCTTTCTTT. It yields the protein CASRHNPGQTNTEAFF.

The chain carries TRBV30 and TRBJ1-1, with TRBD1 as a possible D gene (5 bases). The ends were cut back, 4 bases at V and 6 bases at J, with 15 bases in the middle. CDR1 is GTSNPN, CDR2 SVGIG, per germline (reference sequence). The length of the CDR3 is 13 residues. This CDR3 reads CAWIVGGGAEAFF. The CDR3 DNA sequence: TGTGCCTGGATCGTCGGGGGAGGAGCTGAAGCTTTCTTT.

The chain has TRBV15 and TRBJ1-4, with 7 nucleotides matching TRBD1. Trimming cost V 1 base and J 7 bases; bases outside gene matches: 3. From germline, CDR1 is LNHNV and CDR2 YYDKDF (reference sequence). The CDR3 has 14 residues. The CDR3 reads CATSRGGGVEKLFF. As DNA, the CDR3 is TGTGCCACCAGCAGAGGAGGGGGCGTTGAAAAACTGTTTTTT.

The genes are TRBV27 and TRBJ1-2; D is undetermined. The V and J ends lost 3 bases and 4 bases respectively, with 12 bases between them. Per the germline V gene, CDR1 is MNHEY and CDR2 is SMNVEV (reference sequence). The CDR3 consists of 14 residues. CDR3 nucleotides: TGTGCCAGCAGTTTCAAGAAACACCGCTATGGCTACACCTTC. The encoded protein is CASSFKKHRYGYTF.

This clone has only a few counts. CDR3 loop: CAINRGIRNSPLHF. The CDR3 DNA is TGTGCCATCAACAGGGGGATTAGAAATTCACCCCTCCACTTT. J is TRBJ1-6 and V is TRBV10-3, with 8 bases aligning to TRBD1. The trim removed 7 bases at V and 7 bases at J, leaving 6 bases unmatched. CDR1 is ENHRY and CDR2 is SYGVKD in the germline V gene. CDR3 size: 14 residues.

This clone was counted only a few times. The chain links TRBV4-1 to TRBJ1-6; D uncertain. V was pared by 1 base and J by 2 bases, with 6 bases between. CDR1 and CDR2 from the germline V gene are MGHRA and YSYEKL. This CDR3 contains 15 residues. The CDR3 bases are TGCGCCAGCAGCCAAGTAGAGGCCTATAATTCACCCCTCCACTTT. As protein: CASSQVEAYNSPLHF.

V usage is TRBV15 and J usage is TRBJ1-1; no firm D call. V lost 0 bases to trimming and J lost 1 base, with 9 bases between them. The germline CDR1 and CDR2 sequences are LNHNV and YYDKDF (reference sequence). CDR3 size: 15 residues. The CDR3 DNA sequence: TGTGCCACCAGCAGAGACAGAATTTGGAACACTGAAGCTTTCTTT. Translating gives CATSRDRIWNTEAFF.

The chain uses TRBV27 and TRBJ2-2; D ambiguous. Trimming cost V 3 bases and J 2 bases, with 13 bases left between them. Per the germline V gene, CDR1 is MNHEY and CDR2 is SMNVEV (reference sequence). This CDR3 comprises 16 residues. The CDR3 DNA sequence: TGTGCCAGCAGTTTCATCCGTTCAGGAAACACCGGGGAGCTGTTTTTT. Its translation: CASSFIRSGNTGELFF.

The rearrangement uses TRBV19 and TRBJ1-5; D not resolved. CDR1 is LNHDA and CDR2 is SQIVND in the germline V gene (reference sequence). The CDR3 has 12 amino acids. The V and J ends lost 6 bases and 6 bases respectively, with 9 bases between them. The CDR3 DNA sequence: TGTGCCAGTAGGATTGGGAGTCAGCCCCAGCATTTT. This sequence encodes CASRIGSQPQHF.

The chain uses TRBV5-4 and TRBJ2-5; weak D call: TRBD2 (5 bases). This CDR3 contains 16 residues. Trimming left V 0 bases short and J 1 base short, with 13 bases between. CDR1 is SGHNT, CDR2 YYREEE, per germline (reference sequence). In DNA, the CDR3 is TGTGCCAGCAGCTTGGGTGGAGGAATTGGCCAAGAGACCCAGTACTTC. It is translated as CASSLGGGIGQETQYF.

The chain has TRBV2 and TRBJ1-5; TRBD1 is a possible D gene (5 bases). This CDR3 contains 14 residues. Trimming cost V 3 bases and J 4 bases, with 10 bases left between them. The V gene's germline CDR1 is SNHLY and CDR2 FYNNEI. CDR3 nucleotide sequence: TGTGCCAGCAGTGATCTGGGGCGAAATCAGCCCCAGCATTTT. Amino acids: CASSDLGRNQPQHF.

V is TRBV28 and J is TRBJ1-6, with TRBD1 identical over 8 bases. With 6 bases clipped from V and 5 bases from J, the junction kept 9 bases outside the gene matches. Germline V gene sequence: CDR1 MDHEN, CDR2 SYDVKM. This CDR3 is 16 amino acids long. CDR3 nucleotides: TGTGCCAGCAGCCCTGGGACAGGAGCTAATAATTCACCCCTCCACTTT. It specifies CASSPGTGANNSPLHF.

The V call is TRBV30, the J call TRBJ1-1; D remains ambiguous. This CDR3 has 12 amino acids. The V gene lost 1 base and the J gene lost 1 base, with 4 bases spanning the gap. From germline, CDR1 is GTSNPN and CDR2 SVGIG (reference sequence). This chain's CDR3 is CAWSDGNTEAFF. CDR3 sequence (DNA): TGTGCCTGGAGTGACGGGAACACTGAAGCTTTCTTT.